One T cell receptor (beta chain) is described in this entry. This entry comes from a study of blood T cells in healthy people across ages. A J-beta primer mix and a sample-barcoded 5' primer were used in a second PCR of roughly 6 to 12 cycles. MiXCR was run by TCRdb on the 5' RACE reads, yielding one entry per CDR3 protein. Here the sample spans roughly 2 million distinct CDR3 sequences, roughly 52% being singletons. The CDR3 runs to 13 residues. Germline V gene sequence: CDR1 SQVTM, CDR2 ANQGSEA. The V end lost 4 bases, the J end lost 6 bases, and 13 bases lay between the germline ends. Sample: blood. The sequence was collected from a woman aged 40-49 years in good health. The chain is built from TRBV29-1 and TRBJ1-5, with D tentatively TRBD1 (5 bases). The CDR3 bases are TGCAGCGTTGTGGGGGGTTTGGGTCAGCCCCAGCATTTT. Protein sequence: CSVVGGLGQPQHF.